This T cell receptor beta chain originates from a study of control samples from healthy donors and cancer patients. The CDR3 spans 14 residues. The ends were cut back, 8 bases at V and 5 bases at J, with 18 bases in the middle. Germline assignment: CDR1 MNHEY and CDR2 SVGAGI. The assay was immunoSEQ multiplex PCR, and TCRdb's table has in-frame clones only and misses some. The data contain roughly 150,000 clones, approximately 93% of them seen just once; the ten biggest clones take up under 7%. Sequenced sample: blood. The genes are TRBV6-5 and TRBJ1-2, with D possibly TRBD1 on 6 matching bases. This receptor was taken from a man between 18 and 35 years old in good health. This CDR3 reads CASVREQGLYGYTF. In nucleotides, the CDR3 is TGTGCCAGCGTCCGTGAACAGGGATTGTATGGCTACACCTTC.